This T cell receptor beta chain comes out of a study of cytomegalovirus exposure and HLA in healthy donors. Whole-study results and caveats: In a later analysis, HLA-associated beta chains showed higher expansion and lower generation probabilities than comparable chains. According to an earlier analysis, most TCR beta V segments yielded productive rearrangements about 90% or about 30% of the time.

A word on this clone: Its matching antigen is unknown.

Use of 60 Vbeta and 13 Jbeta primers characterized the PCR. Measured with immunoSEQ multiplex PCR; TCRdb has only the in-frame clones, and not every one. This table has roughly 100,000 clones, 65% to 80% appearing once. Germline-derived CDR1 and CDR2 are MNHEY and SVGAGI. This CDR3 is 16 amino acids long. Trimming took 2 bases from V and 1 from J, leaving 12 bases between them. The receptor's source is a woman aged 18-29 years in good health and CMV-seropositive. Sequenced input: PBMCs. The J gene is TRBJ1-5, the V gene TRBV6-5; the D gene is possibly TRBD1 (5 bases). The CDR3 here is CASSYRGAGSNQPQHF. The CDR3, as DNA: TGTGCCAGCAGTTACAGGGGCGCGGGGAGCAATCAGCCCCAGCATTTT.